This passage covers 5 T cell receptor beta chains from one sample sequenced in a study of blood T cells in healthy people across ages. Then a second PCR, running about 6 to 12 cycles, was carried out with a sample-barcoded 5' primer and a J-beta primer mix. One entry per CDR3 protein, called by TCRdb with MiXCR from the 5' RACE reads. This sample carries over a million distinct CDR3 sequences, approximately 59% of them seen once, and the ten largest clones take about 6.7%. The material sequenced was blood. All receptors come from a man aged 18 to 30 in good health.

This chain joins TRBV5-1 and TRBJ2-7; possible D gene TRBD1, 7 bases. The CDR3 extends over 16 amino acids. The V end lost 0 bases, the J end lost 0 bases, and 13 bases lay between the germline ends. Looked up from germline, CDR1 is SGHRS and CDR2 is YFSETQ. The CDR3 nucleotides read TGCGCCAGCAGCTTGGTGGCGGGACAGAGCTCCTACGAGCAGTACTTC. It translates to CASSLVAGQSSYEQYF.

The chain links TRBV3-1 to TRBJ2-7; D is unclear. CDR3 size: 12 residues. Germline assignment: CDR1 LGHDT and CDR2 YNNKEL (reference sequence). Between the trimmed V and J ends, which lost 1 base and 5 bases, there was a span of 6 bases. The CDR3 DNA reads TGTGCCAGCAGCCAAGTTCAGAACGAGCAGTACTTC. This encodes CASSQVQNEQYF.

The chain recombines TRBV5-1 with TRBJ2-7; D unresolved. The CDR3 has 14 residues. Germline V gene data show CDR1 as SGHRS and CDR2 as YFSETQ. Trimming took off 2 bases at V and 2 bases at J, with 11 bases between the two ends. The CDR3 loop reads CASSFGPEAYEQYF. CDR3 coding DNA: TGCGCCAGCAGCTTTGGACCCGAAGCCTACGAGCAGTACTTC.

The chain has TRBV4-2 and TRBJ2-1; D is unclear. V lost 0 bases to trimming and J lost 12 bases, with 12 bases between them. Per germline, CDR1 LGHNA and CDR2 YNFKEQ. The CDR3 sequence is 13 residues long. This chain's CDR3 is CASSQDWTHPQFF. The CDR3 bases are TGTGCCAGCAGCCAAGATTGGACCCATCCGCAGTTCTTC.

The V and J genes are TRBV29-1 and TRBJ1-1; D is undetermined. Trimming stripped 2 bases from V and 0 bases from J, with 4 bases between. The CDR3 runs to 12 residues. Per the germline V gene, CDR1 is SQVTM and CDR2 is ANQGSEA. CDR3 sequence: CSVEFMNTEAFF. The CDR3 bases are TGCAGCGTTGAATTCATGAACACTGAAGCTTTCTTT.